Each of the 4 T cell receptor beta chains below was sequenced from the same sample in a study of T-cell memory formation after mild COVID-19. TCRdb used MiXCR to reprocess the 5' RACE reads, holding one entry per CDR3 protein. The profile covers 250,000 to 350,000 distinct CDR3 sequences, with 15% to 20% appearing a single time and 20% to 25% taken by the ten largest. Sequencing used PBMCs or a T cell subset sorted from them (not recorded which). These TCRs come from a man aged 18 to 35 who had mild COVID-19 (a few samples of this study predate the infection). Cell type and time point are not known.

This clonotype was detected only a few times. The chain has TRBV28 and TRBJ2-3; no definite D call. The germline CDR1 and CDR2 sequences are MDHEN and SYDVKM. CDR3 length: 13 amino acids. V lost 6 bases and J 3 bases, leaving 10 bases between the germline ends. CDR3 sequence reads: CASSNRITDTQYF. The CDR3 region has the DNA TGTGCCAGCAGCAACCGCATTACAGATACGCAGTATTTT.

The table lists this clonotype with a few counts. This chain uses TRBV18 with TRBJ1-1; D is undetermined. This CDR3 contains 15 residues. Germline V lookup: CDR1 KGHSH, CDR2 LQKENI. V was pared by 1 base and J by 1 base, with 10 bases between. This chain's CDR3 is CASSPQGRSNTEAFF. DNA of the CDR3: TGTGCCAGCTCACCACAGGGCAGGTCGAACACTGAAGCTTTCTTT.

The CDR3 coding sequence is TGTGCCAGCAGTGAACCCTGGCCGCGGGGCTCCTCTCATGAGCAGTTCTTC. Protein: CASSEPWPRGSSHEQFF. V is TRBV12-3 or TRBV12-4 and J is TRBJ2-1, with TRBD2 as a possible D gene (6 bases). The CDR3 totals 17 residues. The V gene lost 5 bases and the J gene lost 8 bases, with 25 bases spanning the gap.

This clonotype has ten or more counts. This sequence joins TRBV12-3 or TRBV12-4 and TRBJ2-1, with D perhaps matching TRBD2 (7 bases). The CDR3 spans 13 residues. Trimming removed 5 bases from V and 7 bases from J, with 12 bases in between. DNA of the CDR3: TGTGCCAGCAGTGGGGGGGGCCGGAATGAGCAGTTCTTC. Translating it yields CASSGGGRNEQFF.